The 2 T cell receptor beta chains listed next were all sequenced from one sample in a study of control samples from healthy donors and cancer patients. TCRdb's copy holds only in-frame clones and misses some; the assay was immunoSEQ multiplex PCR. This table holds around 94,000 clones, around 92% found once. The sequencing input was blood. These TCRs come from a young woman in good health.

This clone rates as medium-sized (0.01 to 0.1%). At one boundary the junction diverges from the germline segment, which might be a read error. This chain uses TRBV11-2 with TRBJ1-1, with 7 bases identical to TRBD1. CDR3 size: 13 residues. Looked up from germline, CDR1 is SGHAT and CDR2 is FQNNGV. CDR3 bases: TGTGCCAGCAGTTTAGCAGGGGGATGGGAAGCTTTCTTT. Its translation: CASSLAGGWEAFF.

This clone has more than one count but fewer than ten. The chain recombines TRBV5-1 with TRBJ2-3, with D perhaps matching TRBD2 (5 bases). The CDR3 spans 17 residues. Germline V gene sequence: CDR1 SGHRS, CDR2 YFSETQ. V gave up 4 bases and J gave up 3 bases, with 21 bases separating them. In DNA, the CDR3 is TGCGCCAGCAGCCCGGCGGGCGGCAGTATCCGGACAGATACGCAGTATTTT. Translated, it gives CASSPAGGSIRTDTQYF.